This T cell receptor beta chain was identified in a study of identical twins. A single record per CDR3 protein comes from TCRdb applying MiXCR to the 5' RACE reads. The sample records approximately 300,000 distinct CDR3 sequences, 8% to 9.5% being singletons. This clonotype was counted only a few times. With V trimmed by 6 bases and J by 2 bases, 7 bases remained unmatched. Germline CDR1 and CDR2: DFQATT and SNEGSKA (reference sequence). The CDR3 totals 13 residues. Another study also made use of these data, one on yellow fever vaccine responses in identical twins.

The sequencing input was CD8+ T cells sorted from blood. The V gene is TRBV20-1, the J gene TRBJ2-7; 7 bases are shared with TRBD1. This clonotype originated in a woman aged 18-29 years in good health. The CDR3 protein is CSAKQGSTYEQYF. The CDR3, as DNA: TGCAGTGCGAAACAGGGGTCGACCTACGAGCAGTACTTC.